This TCR beta chain was profiled in a study of blood T cells in healthy people across ages. General observations from the study: Possibly confounding the expanded clonotype changes was the fact that donor CMV status was unknown. From one million sequenced T cells, diversity estimates were lower bounds.

The CDR3 extends over 15 amino acids. Looked up from germline, CDR1 is WSHSY and CDR2 is SAAADI. The V segment lost 0 bases and the J segment 5 bases; nucleotides outside the gene matches: 5. The second PCR ran about 6 to 12 cycles with a sample-barcoded 5' primer and J-beta primers. TCRdb called the 5' RACE reads again in MiXCR, with one record for every CDR3 protein. The repertoire holds about 770,000 distinct CDR3 sequences, with 40% to 50% as singletons. As regards this clonotype: What it binds is not known.

The receptor was isolated from a man aged 55 to 70 in good health. The specimen sequenced was blood. The chain links TRBV10-2 to TRBJ1-1; 8 bases map to TRBD1. This chain's CDR3 is CASSESTGGGTEAFF. The CDR3 nucleotides read TGCGCCAGCAGTGAGTCTACAGGGGGTGGTACTGAAGCTTTCTTT.